The rows below give T cell receptor beta chains drawn from one sample of a study of control samples from healthy donors and cancer patients. Using immunoSEQ multiplex PCR, the repertoire was profiled, and TCRdb retains in-frame clones only, with some absent. Of some 220,000 clones listed, roughly 94% are singletons. Sequences were obtained from blood. The receptors originated from a man in his forties or fifties in good health. Both conserved end residues are trimmed from each CDR3. D genes are given only for firm matches.

TRBJ2-1 | - | TRBV7-6 | ASSFDGNPSNEQF
TRBJ2-5 | TRBD2 | TRBV28 | ASSVAGDGETQY
TRBJ1-1 | - | TRBV7-2 | ASSSGRDTRKAF
TRBJ2-7 | - | TRBV7-9 | ASSFTGRPYEQY
TRBJ1-2 | - | TRBV9 | ASSVGSQGGYGYT
TRBJ2-1 | TRBD2 | TRBV5-5 | ASSLSGGVYNEQF
TRBJ1-3 | - | TRBV11-2 | ASSPPSAGDTIY
TRBJ1-2 | - | TRBV19 | ASSIIGDHYGYT
TRBJ1-3 | - | TRBV7-6 | ASSLAYGAGNTIY
TRBJ1-3 | TRBD1 | TRBV7-2 | ASSRIGTVNSGNTIY
TRBJ1-2 | - | TRBV25-1 | ASSEPVTMGGYT
TRBJ2-2 | TRBD1 | TRBV7-3 | ASSTGANTGELF
TRBJ2-7 | TRBD2 | TRBV6-2/TRBV6-3 | ASSYGSGGAQEQY
TRBJ2-3 | - | TRBV19 | ASPGWATDTQY
TRBJ1-2 | - | TRBV7-2 | ASSLEIPLGYT
TRBJ2-7 | - | TRBV5-1 | ASSKPDSYEQY
TRBJ1-6 | - | TRBV6-5 | ASSYSMGTRNSPLH
TRBJ2-7 | - | TRBV5-1 | ASSSFGDMSYEQY
TRBJ2-1 | - | TRBV30 | AWSGSVEQF
TRBJ1-1 | TRBD1 | TRBV6-5 | ASSLTGDTEAF
TRBJ1-4 | - | TRBV7-9 | ASSLASGASSATNEKLF
TRBJ1-2 | - | TRBV5-6 | ASSLLQANYGYT
TRBJ1-1 | - | TRBV19 | ASSIAWGASTEAF
TRBJ2-7 | - | TRBV5-6 | ASSLRVSYEQY
TRBJ2-2 | - | TRBV27 | AAYSGFGELF
TRBJ2-2 | - | TRBV2 | ASSEAPPRHGELF
TRBJ1-5 | TRBD1 | TRBV7-2 | ASSAIGQGVGQPQH
TRBJ2-6 | TRBD1 | TRBV19 | ASSKGQGGGANVLT
TRBJ2-1 | - | TRBV5-1 | ASSRPDLISYNEQF
TRBJ2-5 | - | TRBV4-2 | ASSQETAQETQY
TRBJ1-6 | - | TRBV27 | ASSGQSNSPLH
TRBJ1-5 | - | TRBV28 | ASSLLLRDFNQPQH
TRBJ2-5 | - | TRBV7-2 | ASSLGQGRRETQY
TRBJ2-5 | - | TRBV9 | ASSVSGGRETQY
TRBJ2-5 | - | TRBV21-1 | ASTRIGQFEETQY
TRBJ2-1 | TRBD2 | TRBV19 | ASGAGGYNEQF
TRBJ1-1 | - | TRBV6-4 | ASSSALNTEAF
TRBJ2-2 | - | TRBV24-1 | ATSDLPGSVHSNTGELF
TRBJ1-6 | TRBD1 | TRBV5-4 | ASSSPGQGRLSSSPLH
TRBJ2-7 | TRBD1 | TRBV7-9 | ASTLGTGFYEQY